These T cell receptor beta chains were read from a single sample in a study of cytomegalovirus exposure and HLA in healthy donors. TCRdb's table, derived via immunoSEQ multiplex PCR, lists solely in-frame clones and lacks some. This table holds roughly 110,000 clones, about four fifths found once. The source material was PBMCs. These TCRs come from a man aged 30 to 39 in good health and CMV-seropositive. The CDR3 runs from the conserved cysteine through the conserved F or W. A D gene is named only where the DNA matches it firmly. Part of the rows lack a size; the others show once, few, many or a class for expanded clones.

D gene	J gene	clone size	V gene	CDR3 protein	CDR3 DNA
TRBD1	TRBJ2-1	-	TRBV19	CASSPGTVGEQFF	TGTGCCAGTAGTCCCGGGACAGTCGGTGAGCAGTTCTTC
TRBD2	TRBJ2-2	few	TRBV6-4	CASSAGGPSTGELFF	TGTGCCAGCAGTGCGGGGGGGCCGAGCACCGGGGAGCTGTTTTTT
TRBD1	TRBJ1-2	-	TRBV10-3	CAIGGPADREGGYTF	TGTGCCATCGGCGGCCCCGCGGACAGGGAAGGTGGCTACACCTTC
-	TRBJ1-1	-	TRBV5-8	CASSSQGSTEAFF	TGTGCCAGCAGCTCTCAGGGAAGCACTGAAGCTTTCTTT
-	TRBJ1-5	-	TRBV7-6	CASGEFRGQPQHF	TGTGCCAGCGGGGAATTCAGGGGACAGCCCCAGCATTTT
TRBD2	TRBJ2-4	few	TRBV25-1	CASRSGRAIQYF	TGTGCCAGCAGGTCAGGGAGGGCCATTCAGTACTTC
-	TRBJ1-1	-	TRBV7-6	CASSLEGGRSFF	TGTGCCAGCAGCTTAGAGGGGGGGCGGTCTTTCTTT
TRBD1	TRBJ1-2	-	TRBV4-1	CASSQGTGLYGYTF	TGCGCCAGCAGCCAAGGGACAGGTTTGTATGGCTACACCTTC
-	TRBJ2-3	-	TRBV5-4	CASSFSGTNTDTQYF	TGTGCCAGCAGCTTCTCCGGGACAAACACAGATACGCAGTATTTT
-	TRBJ1-2	-	TRBV5-8	CASSKLGLLGTF	TGTGCCAGCAGCAAACTGGGACTTTTGGGAACCTTC
TRBD1	TRBJ1-6	-	TRBV10-1	CASSTGTENSPLHF	TGCGCCAGCAGTACCGGGACAGAAAATTCACCCCTCCACTTT
-	TRBJ1-6	-	TRBV4-1	CASSQGTNNSPLHF	TGCGCCAGCAGCCAAGGGACAAACAATTCACCCCTCCACTTT
TRBD1	TRBJ1-2	-	TRBV27	CASRGFGQASGYTF	TGTGCCAGCAGGGGTTTCGGACAGGCCAGCGGCTACACCTTC
TRBD2	TRBJ2-2	-	TRBV15	CATSEGLAGAANTGELFF	TGTGCCACCAGCGAAGGACTAGCGGGGGCCGCGAACACCGGGGAGCTGTTTTTT
TRBD2	TRBJ2-3	-	TRBV7-9	CASSALSGGGTDTQYF	TGTGCCAGCAGCGCGCTAAGCGGGGGGGGCACAGATACGCAGTATTTT
-	TRBJ2-7	-	TRBV6-6	CASSQGNSYEQYF	TGTGCCAGCAGTCAGGGGAACTCCTACGAGCAGTACTTC